The sequence of this T cell receptor (beta chain) was determined in a study of radiation and T cells in renal cell carcinoma. The time point denotes: blood 4 weeks post-SBRT, at nephrectomy. Documented treatment: 15 Gy SBRT to primary tumor, nephrectomy 4 weeks later. Nephrectomy followed 15 Gy stereotactic body radiation by 4 weeks. After SBRT, blood was collected at 2 and 4 weeks, plus baseline. Clear cell pathology was present in this patient's renal cell carcinoma. Libraries were prepared by immunoSEQ multiplex PCR; TCRdb keeps only in-frame clonotypes and omits some of them. The sample lists 150,000 to 200,000 clones; 88% were seen once. Trimming removed 0 bases at V and 0 bases at J, with 8 bases between. Looked up from germline, CDR1 is SGHNT and CDR2 is YYREEE (reference sequence). This CDR3 has 15 residues.

This chain links TRBV5-4 with TRBJ2-3; D not certain. The receptor was isolated from a woman in her 50s with renal cell carcinoma. The sequencing here drew on blood, taken from a patient whose treatment included radiotherapy and nephrectomy. The CDR3 sequence: CASSLAGISTDTQYF. The DNA for the CDR3 is TGTGCCAGCAGCTTGGCGGGTATCAGCACAGATACGCAGTATTTT. Filled out from reference TRBV5-4 and TRBJ2-3, the complete variable domain reads ETGVTQSPTHLIKTRGQQVTLRCSSQSGHNTVSWYQQALGQGPQFIFQYYREEENGRGNFPPRFSGLQFPNYSSELNVNALELDDSALYLCASSLAGISTDTQYFGPGTRLTVL.